The 14 T cell receptor beta chains given below trace back to one sample, sequenced in a study of CD8 T cells in ankylosing spondylitis. TCRdb ran MiXCR on the 5' RACE reads and lists one entry per CDR3 protein. The sample carries 250,000 to 400,000 distinct CDR3 sequences, 11% recorded once. The material sequenced was blood, either unsorted or a sorted T cell fraction (not recorded which). The receptors shown here come from a female donor with ankylosing spondylitis or in good health (not recorded which).

As concerns this clonotype: This may be a read error: a much more frequent sequence differs by one nucleotide. The chain uses TRBV24-1 and TRBJ1-2; the match to TRBD1 covers 10 bases. The V segment lost 9 bases and the J segment 4 bases; nucleotides outside the gene matches: 10. This CDR3 is built from 15 residues. CDR1 and CDR2 (germline): KGHDR, SFDVKD. Here the CDR3 DNA reads TGTGCCACCTGTTCAAGGGACAGGGGCCCCTATGGCTACACCTTC. The encoded protein is CATCSRDRGPYGYTF.

This clonotype was seen at least ten times. The chain recombines TRBV7-2 with TRBJ2-1, with 11 bases identical to TRBD1. CDR3 length equals 17 residues. V was pared by 3 bases and J by 7 bases, with 11 bases of the junction left unmatched. Germline CDR1 SGHTA, CDR2 FQGNSA. CDR3 in DNA: TGTGCCAGCAGCTTTACATCCGGGACAGGGGGTTTAAATGAGCAGTTCTTC. As protein: CASSFTSGTGGLNEQFF.

This clonotype has ten or more counts. The chain is built from TRBV12-3 or TRBV12-4 and TRBJ1-4; 9 nucleotides match TRBD1. With 6 bases clipped from V and 5 bases from J, the junction kept 7 bases outside the gene matches. The CDR3 is 15 amino acids. CDR3 amino acids: CASSTLTGGNEKLFF. The DNA for the CDR3 is TGTGCCAGCAGCACCCTGACAGGGGGGAATGAAAAACTGTTTTTT.

The chain joins TRBV12-3 or TRBV12-4 to TRBJ1-5; D is undetermined. The CDR3 contains 16 residues. Between the trimmed V and J ends, which lost 3 bases and 0 bases, there was a span of 12 bases. The DNA of the CDR3 is TGTGCCAGCAGTTTTGGGAATCTGGTTAGCAATCAGCCCCAGCATTTT. It yields the protein CASSFGNLVSNQPQHF.

The chain employs TRBV11-2 and TRBJ2-5; 7 nucleotides line up with TRBD1. V dropped 5 bases and J dropped 5; count of bases not matched to a gene: 11. The V gene's germline CDR1 is SGHAT and CDR2 FQNNGV. The CDR3 is made up of 15 amino acids. The CDR3 region is CASSRTMTGLETQYF. DNA for the CDR3: TGTGCCAGCAGCCGGACAATGACAGGGCTTGAGACCCAGTACTTC.

This clonotype was detected many times. The chain combines TRBV5-5 with TRBJ2-3; TRBD1 agrees at 8 bases. CDR3 size: 15 residues. With 3 bases clipped from V and 4 bases from J, the junction kept 7 bases outside the gene matches. CDR1 is SGHKS and CDR2 is YYEKEE in the germline V gene (reference sequence). The CDR3 DNA follows: TGTGCCAGCAGCTGGCGACAGGGGAGCCCAGATACGCAGTATTTT. Its translation is CASSWRQGSPDTQYF.

This clonotype came up many times. The chain couples TRBV7-2 to TRBJ1-5, with D maybe TRBD1 (5 bases). Trimming removed 1 base from V and 4 bases from J, with 14 bases in between. The CDR3 sequence is 16 residues long. CDR1 is SGHTA, CDR2 FQGNSA, per germline. In DNA, the CDR3 is TGTGCCAGCAGCTTAGTCGGGGCAGAAGGTAATCAGCCCCAGCATTTT. Translated: CASSLVGAEGNQPQHF. Combining the CDR3 with reference TRBV7-2 and TRBJ1-5 gives the whole variable domain GAGVSQSPSNKVTEKGKDVELRCDPISGHTALYWYRQSLGQGLEFLIYFQGNSAPDKSGLPSDRFSAERTGGSVSTLTIQRTQQEDSAVYLCASSLVGAEGNQPQHFGDGTRLSIL.

This clonotype showed up many times. J is TRBJ2-7 and V is TRBV20-1; 8 bases map to TRBD2. V dropped 6 bases and J dropped 0; count of bases not matched to a gene: 7. The CDR3 runs 14 residues. Germline V gives CDR1 DFQATT, CDR2 SNEGSKA (reference sequence). The CDR3 DNA follows: TGCAGTGCAAACCCCGGGACTAGCTCCTACGAGCAGTACTTC. It codes for CSANPGTSSYEQYF.

This clonotype occurred many times. The CDR3 spells CASSSDLSTGELFF. For the CDR3, the DNA is TGCGCCAGCAGCTCGGACCTTAGCACCGGGGAGCTGTTTTTT. The J gene is TRBJ2-2, the V gene TRBV5-1; D unresolved. The germline V and J ends were trimmed by 3 bases and 4 bases, with 10 bases remaining between them. This CDR3 has 14 residues. Germline V gene data show CDR1 as SGHRS and CDR2 as YFSETQ. The full variable domain, completed using reference TRBV5-1 and TRBJ2-2, is KAGVTQTPRYLIKTRGQQVTLSCSPISGHRSVSWYQQTPGQGLQFLFEYFSETQRNKGNFPGRFSGRQFSNSRSEMNVSTLELGDSALYLCASSSDLSTGELFFGEGSRLTVL.

This chain uses TRBV5-1 with TRBJ2-1; D perhaps matches TRBD2 (5 bases). Germline CDR1 is SGHRS and CDR2 is YFSETQ. The CDR3 length is 16 residues. Trimming pared 3 bases from V and 4 bases from J, leaving 17 bases between. The CDR3 protein is CASSSFGRSLYNEQFF. The CDR3 DNA reads TGCGCCAGCAGCTCCTTTGGGAGATCCCTTTACAATGAGCAGTTCTTC.

Ten or more counts support this clonotype. V is TRBV7-9 and J is TRBJ2-5, with 7 bases fitting TRBD1. The CDR3 length is 13 residues. V lost 6 bases, J lost 5 bases, and 6 bases stayed unmatched. Germline V gene lookup returns CDR1 SEHNR and CDR2 FQNEAQ (reference sequence). CDR3 in amino acids: CASRPQGTETQYF. In DNA form, the CDR3 reads TGTGCCAGCAGACCACAGGGGACGGAGACCCAGTACTTC.

This clonotype has ten or more counts. The rearrangement uses TRBV20-1 and TRBJ2-7; TRBD1 or TRBD2 may be the D gene (5 bases each). Trimming took off 5 bases at V and 6 bases at J, with 17 bases between the two ends. The germline gives CDR1 DFQATT, CDR2 SNEGSKA (reference sequence). The CDR3 runs 13 residues. DNA for the CDR3: TGCAGTGCTCCCGGGACCTCCTCGGGCGAGCAGTACTTC. It codes for CSAPGTSSGEQYF.

This clonotype was found many times. The V gene is TRBV18, the J gene TRBJ1-5; D is unresolved. The CDR3 covers 15 residues. The germline gives CDR1 KGHSH, CDR2 LQKENI. Trimming left V 2 bases short and J 3 bases short, with 11 bases between. CDR3 nucleotides: TGTGCCAGCTCACCAGTGGGATTTGACAATCAGCCCCAGCATTTT. Its protein is CASSPVGFDNQPQHF.

This clonotype was observed many times. The gene calls are TRBV20-1 and TRBJ2-7; the match to TRBD2 covers 7 bases. V lost 6 bases, J lost 1 base, and 9 bases stayed unmatched. Germline-derived CDR1 and CDR2 are DFQATT and SNEGSKA (reference sequence). This CDR3 is built from 14 residues. The CDR3 bases are TGCAGTGCCCCTCCGGGGGGTGCTTCCTACGAGCAGTACTTC. Translating gives CSAPPGGASYEQYF.